This T cell receptor (beta chain) is drawn from a study of PD-1 blockade in classical Hodgkin lymphoma. The time point was: cycle 4 day 1 (C4D1), after 6 weeks of nivolumab. Relapses following autologous stem cell transplantation were seen in all patients, with brentuximab vedotin exposure varying. This CDR3 is built from 15 residues. Trimming took 1 base from V and 4 from J, leaving 10 bases between them. Germline CDR1 and CDR2: MGHRA and YSYEKL. Sequenced by immunoSEQ multiplex PCR; TCRdb stores in-frame clones only, minus some. The sample has roughly 60,000 clones, over 85% seen once. Turning to this clone: Antigen specificity is unknown.

Study results and limitations: According to reports, newly diagnosed patients had lower baseline TCR diversity than healthy donors, and relapsed/refractory patients had lower baseline TCR diversity still. Although disease activity or prior therapy may be involved, causes of the repertoire differences remain undefined. The baseline diversity of complete responders showed similarity to that of newly diagnosed patients.

This chain links TRBV4-1 with TRBJ2-2; D is unresolved. The sequence was collected from a human donor with classical Hodgkin lymphoma. The specimen was peripheral blood mononuclear cells (PBMCs), collected before the fourth cycle of nivolumab. Here the CDR3 reads CASSQGTAVTGELFF. DNA for the CDR3: TGCGCCAGCAGCCAAGGGACGGCGGTCACCGGGGAGCTGTTTTTT.